Listed here are 21 T cell receptor beta chains from one sample, sequenced in a study of T-cell memory formation after mild COVID-19. MiXCR, run by TCRdb on the 5' RACE reads, gives a single entry per CDR3 protein. This sample has some 150,000 distinct CDR3 sequences, with over 6% found just once. Material for sequencing was PBMCs or a T cell subset sorted from them (not recorded which). These receptors originate from an adult woman who had mild COVID-19 (a few samples of this study predate the infection). Cell type and time point are not known.

This clonotype has ten or more counts. This chain joins TRBV7-9 and TRBJ2-1, with 11 bases aligning to TRBD2. The CDR3 is 18 residues long. Germline V gene lookup returns CDR1 SEHNR and CDR2 FQNEAQ (reference sequence). Trimming at V came to 5 bases and at J to 7 bases, leaving 16 bases not matched to a gene. The DNA of the CDR3 is TGTGCCAGCAGCGCAAAAGGGATAGCGGGAGGGCCGGGTAATGAGCAGTTCTTC. It codes for CASSAKGIAGGPGNEQFF.

This clonotype has at least ten counts. This chain uses TRBV7-3 with TRBJ1-6, with D unclear. V lost 4 bases, J lost 14 bases, and 21 bases lay in between. CDR1 is SGHTA, CDR2 FQGTGA, per germline. The CDR3 spans 15 residues. CDR3 loop: CASSSKARVVGSLHF. The CDR3 DNA reads as TGTGCCAGCAGCTCGAAGGCTCGTGTTGTTGGATCCCTCCACTTT.

This clonotype appeared many times. This chain connects TRBV9 to TRBJ2-5; 9 nucleotides agree with TRBD1. V lost 4 bases, J lost 3 bases, and 7 bases stayed unmatched. Germline V lookup: CDR1 SGDLS, CDR2 YYNGEE. The CDR3 contains 15 residues. The CDR3 nucleotides are TGTGCCAGCAGCTCAACCGGGACAGGGAAAGAGACCCAGTACTTC. This translates into CASSSTGTGKETQYF.

The chain employs TRBV19 and TRBJ2-3; TRBD1 matches 12 bases. Germline loops: CDR1 LNHDA, CDR2 SQIVND (reference sequence). V trimming: 3 bases; J trimming: 7 bases; junction bases outside the gene matches: 5. The length of the CDR3 is 15 residues. CDR3 sequence (DNA): TGTGCCAGTAGTATGGGGGACAGGGGGCGGAATACGCAGTATTTT. Residues: CASSMGDRGRNTQYF.

In this sample, this clonotype turned up a few times. The chain couples TRBV7-9 to TRBJ1-5; 7 bases line up with TRBD1. The junction had 8 bases not matched to a gene; V was cut back by 5 bases and J by 4 bases. The CDR3 is made up of 15 amino acids. CDR1 and CDR2 from the germline V gene are SEHNR and FQNEAQ (reference sequence). The CDR3 DNA reads as TGTGCCAGCAGCCCCTCGGGACAGAAAAATCAGCCCCAGCATTTT. The encoded protein is CASSPSGQKNQPQHF.

This chain joins TRBV28 and TRBJ2-7, with D perhaps TRBD1 or TRBD2 (6 bases each). Per germline, CDR1 MDHEN and CDR2 SYDVKM. V was shortened by 2 bases and J by 6 bases, with 17 bases between the two germline ends. CDR3 length: 15 residues. CDR3 amino acids: CASSLVSGGTVEQYF. The CDR3 DNA is TGTGCCAGCAGTTTAGTGTCCGGGGGCACGGTCGAGCAGTACTTC.

The chain carries TRBV29-1 and TRBJ1-3; the D is unclear. Germline CDR1 and CDR2: SQVTM and ANQGSEA. There are 14 residues in the CDR3. Trimming shortened V by 4 bases and J by 0 bases, and 10 bases separated the two germline ends. Here the CDR3 reads CSVAQHGSGNTIYF. In DNA form, the CDR3 reads TGCAGCGTTGCACAACACGGCTCTGGAAACACCATATATTTT.

In this sample, this clonotype turned up a few times. The chain uses TRBV30 and TRBJ2-3; D possibly corresponds to TRBD2 (5 bases). The CDR3 covers 14 residues. Trimming shortened V by 0 bases and J by 2 bases, and 9 bases separated the two germline ends. Germline values: CDR1 GTSNPN, CDR2 SVGIG (reference sequence). The CDR3 spells CAWSVRVPTDTQYF. The CDR3, as DNA: TGTGCCTGGAGTGTGAGGGTCCCCACAGATACGCAGTATTTT.

This clonotype turned up a few times. The chain combines TRBV20-1 with TRBJ2-1; 7 nucleotides match TRBD2. Looked up from germline, CDR1 is DFQATT and CDR2 is SNEGSKA (reference sequence). J gave up 2 bases and V 6 bases, and 10 bases lay outside the gene matches. This CDR3 comprises 15 residues. The CDR3 sequence: CSAPMGGRTYNEQFF. CDR3 in DNA: TGCAGTGCCCCTATGGGGGGGAGAACCTACAATGAGCAGTTCTTC.

The chain carries TRBV2 and TRBJ2-3; D remains ambiguous. The V gene lost 0 bases and the J gene lost 0 bases, with 13 bases spanning the gap. The CDR3 is 17 amino acids. The germline CDR1 and CDR2 sequences are SNHLY and FYNNEI. CDR3 coding DNA: TGTGCCAGCAGTGAAGCACTCCTATTCCAAAGCACAGATACGCAGTATTTT. It yields the protein CASSEALLFQSTDTQYF.

The V call is TRBV7-2, the J call TRBJ2-7, with TRBD2 matching over 10 bases. Germline V gene sequence: CDR1 SGHTA, CDR2 FQGNSA. The CDR3 is 16 amino acids. The V segment lost 1 base and the J segment 2 bases; nucleotides outside the gene matches: 5. CDR3 sequence (DNA): TGTGCCAGCAGCTTAGGAACTAGCGGGAATCCCTACGAGCAGTACTTC. Translation gives CASSLGTSGNPYEQYF.

This clonotype appeared many times. The rearrangement links TRBV12-3 or TRBV12-4 to TRBJ2-7; 7 bases fit TRBD1. The CDR3 sequence is 14 residues long. V shed 5 bases, J shed 3 bases, and the junction held 7 bases outside the gene matches. CDR3 bases: TGTGCCAGCAGTCGACAGGGTAGAGGCTACGAGCAGTACTTC. Translated: CASSRQGRGYEQYF.

In its sample, this clonotype was seen a few times. The chain is built from TRBV12-3 or TRBV12-4 and TRBJ2-7; 14 positions agree with TRBD2. The length of the CDR3 is 16 residues. The trim removed 5 bases at V and 3 bases at J, leaving 6 bases unmatched. The CDR3 region has the DNA TGTGCCAGCAGTCGGGGACTAGCGGGAGTCTTCTACGAGCAGTACTTC. This gives the protein CASSRGLAGVFYEQYF.

V is TRBV3-1 and J is TRBJ2-7; 9 bases map to TRBD2. CDR1 is LGHDT, CDR2 YNNKEL, per germline (reference sequence). V dropped 1 base and J dropped 2; count of bases not matched to a gene: 6. The CDR3 totals 16 residues. In DNA, the CDR3 is TGTGCCAGCAGCCAAGCCATAGCGGGGGCCGCCTACGAGCAGTACTTC. Translating it yields CASSQAIAGAAYEQYF.

This clonotype was counted at least ten times. DNA of the CDR3: TGTGCCAGCAGCCAAGAGGCTAGCGGGATTAAAGAAGCCAAAAACATTCAGTACTTC. Amino acids: CASSQEASGIKEAKNIQYF. The chain links TRBV14 to TRBJ2-4; 9 bases fit TRBD2. The V gene end was trimmed by 0 bases and the J gene end by 0 bases; junction bases not matched to a gene: 9. The CDR3 consists of 19 residues. CDR1 SGHDN and CDR2 FVKESK come from the germline V gene.

This rearrangement joins TRBV20-1 to TRBJ1-6, with no clear D. CDR1 is DFQATT and CDR2 is SNEGSKA in the germline V gene (reference sequence). V was trimmed by 6 bases and J by 3 bases, leaving 12 bases between them. The CDR3 spans 14 residues. The CDR3 protein is CSALSPFYNSPLHF. In DNA, the CDR3 is TGCAGTGCCCTTAGTCCGTTCTATAATTCACCCCTCCACTTT.

This chain uses TRBV5-1 with TRBJ2-7; no reliable D call. CDR3 length: 13 residues. The V gene's germline CDR1 is SGHRS and CDR2 YFSETQ. The V end lost 3 bases, the J end lost 4 bases, and 11 bases lay between the germline ends. The CDR3 is CASSSDLFYEQYF. As DNA, the CDR3 is TGCGCCAGCAGCTCTGACCTCTTTTACGAGCAGTACTTC.

This clonotype was observed many times. The chain combines TRBV4-2 with TRBJ2-5, with TRBD2 matching over 15 bases. With V trimmed by 0 bases and J by 6 bases, 2 bases remained unmatched. This CDR3 spans 16 amino acids. Germline V gives CDR1 LGHNA, CDR2 YNFKEQ. CDR3 amino acids: CASSQDGTSGRKTQYF. DNA for the CDR3: TGTGCCAGCAGCCAAGATGGGACTAGCGGGAGGAAGACCCAGTACTTC.

In this sample, this clonotype turned up a few times. The chain uses TRBV7-6 and TRBJ2-7; TRBD2 matches 10 bases. Germline trimming cut 5 bases from V and 5 bases from J; bases unmatched to any gene: 6. The germline CDR1 and CDR2 sequences are SGHVS and FNYEAQ. The CDR3 has 14 residues. Here the CDR3 reads CASSQRLAGDEQYF. The CDR3 DNA reads as TGTGCCAGCAGCCAGAGGCTAGCGGGAGACGAGCAGTACTTC.

There are many counts of this clonotype. The chain has TRBV7-3 and TRBJ1-1; D unclear. Looked up from germline, CDR1 is SGHTA and CDR2 is FQGTGA. The CDR3 runs to 14 residues. Deletions cut 2 bases from V and 0 bases from J, with 7 bases between. The CDR3 sequence is CASSLFPLNTEAFF. CDR3 DNA sequence: TGTGCCAGCAGCTTATTCCCCTTGAACACTGAAGCTTTCTTT.

The chain carries TRBV24-1 and TRBJ1-5, with unresolved D. The CDR3 contains 16 residues. The germline V and J ends were trimmed by 2 bases and 1 base, with 11 bases remaining between them. Germline lookup yields CDR1 KGHDR and CDR2 SFDVKD. The DNA for the CDR3 is TGTGCCACCAGTGATTCCGGACGGGGAAGCAATCAGCCCCAGCATTTT. Amino acids: CATSDSGRGSNQPQHF.